This T cell receptor (beta chain) was recorded in a study of cytomegalovirus exposure and HLA in healthy donors. Clones were read by immunoSEQ multiplex PCR, and TCRdb kept only the in-frame ones, dropping some. Of roughly 250,000 clones listed, around 88% were seen once; the top ten hold 1% to 1.5%. J gave up 4 bases and V 3 bases, and 8 bases lay outside the gene matches. CDR1 is LNHDA, CDR2 SQIVND, per germline (reference sequence). The CDR3 loop spans 15 amino acids. Study-level points and caveats: In vitro, three CMV-associated chains proved specific for CMV antigens. Listed as cytomegalovirus-associated were over 150 TCR beta chains.

Comments on this clone: Its target is unknown.

This receptor was identified in a woman aged 30 to 39 in good health and CMV-seropositive. The chain is built from TRBV19 and TRBJ1-1; 7 nucleotides align to TRBD1. Source material: PBMCs. The CDR3 protein is CASSITGDPGTEAFF. The CDR3 DNA follows: TGTGCCAGTAGTATTACAGGGGACCCGGGCACTGAAGCTTTCTTT.